A selection of T cell receptor beta chains follows, all from one sample in a study of spatial heterogeneity in lung cancer. TCRdb itself ran the 5' RACE reads through MiXCR, one entry per CDR3 protein. Here the sample spans 55,000 to 75,000 distinct CDR3 sequences, approximately 8.9% being singletons. The sample here was PBMCs, taken at follow-up. The receptors stem from a female donor with early-stage non-small cell lung cancer. Both conserved end residues are part of each CDR3. The D gene is left open where the match is weak. The size field is filled for only some rows; it gives once, few, many or a size class.

J gene	V gene	D gene	CDR3 length	clone size	CDR3 DNA	CDR3 protein
TRBJ1-2	TRBV7-8	NA	15	NA	TGTGCCAGCAGCTTAGCCGCAGGGGTCGGCTATGGCTACACCTTC	CASSLAAGVGYGYTF
TRBJ1-1	TRBV18	NA	15	many	TGTGCCAGCTCACCAGGACGCCCTGGGGGCACTGAAGCTTTCTTT	CASSPGRPGGTEAFF
TRBJ1-5	TRBV4-1	NA	14	many	TGCGCCAGCAGCCTCAGGGAGGGCGATCAGCCCCAGCATTTT	CASSLREGDQPQHF
TRBJ2-6	TRBV18	NA	15	NA	TGTGCCAGCTCAGCTTCAGGGGCTGGGGCCAACGTCCTGACTTTC	CASSASGAGANVLTF
TRBJ2-1	TRBV19	TRBD2	16	many	TGTGCCAGTAGTCCACTGGGACTAGCGGTTTACAATGAGCAGTTCTTC	CASSPLGLAVYNEQFF
TRBJ2-3	TRBV7-8	NA	13	many	TGTGCCAGCAGCGCCCTTCCGGTTGGTACGCAGTATTTT	CASSALPVGTQYF
TRBJ2-7	TRBV24-1	NA	14	many	TGTGCCACCAGTGACCCGAACAGAGCCTACGAGCAGTACTTC	CATSDPNRAYEQYF
TRBJ1-1	TRBV7-3	NA	13	many	TGTGCCAGCAGCTTAACGGGCGAGGGTGGAGCTTTCTTT	CASSLTGEGGAFF
TRBJ1-2	TRBV12-3/TRBV12-4	NA	13	many	TGTGCCAGCAGTCCAGGACACCTCTATGGCTACACCTTC	CASSPGHLYGYTF
TRBJ1-1	TRBV2	NA	12	many	TGTGCCAGCAGCGATGACAAAACTGAAGCTTTCTTT	CASSDDKTEAFF
TRBJ2-2	TRBV9	NA	15	NA	TGTGCCAGCAGCGTAGAACTTCTAAACACCGGGGAGCTGTTTTTT	CASSVELLNTGELFF